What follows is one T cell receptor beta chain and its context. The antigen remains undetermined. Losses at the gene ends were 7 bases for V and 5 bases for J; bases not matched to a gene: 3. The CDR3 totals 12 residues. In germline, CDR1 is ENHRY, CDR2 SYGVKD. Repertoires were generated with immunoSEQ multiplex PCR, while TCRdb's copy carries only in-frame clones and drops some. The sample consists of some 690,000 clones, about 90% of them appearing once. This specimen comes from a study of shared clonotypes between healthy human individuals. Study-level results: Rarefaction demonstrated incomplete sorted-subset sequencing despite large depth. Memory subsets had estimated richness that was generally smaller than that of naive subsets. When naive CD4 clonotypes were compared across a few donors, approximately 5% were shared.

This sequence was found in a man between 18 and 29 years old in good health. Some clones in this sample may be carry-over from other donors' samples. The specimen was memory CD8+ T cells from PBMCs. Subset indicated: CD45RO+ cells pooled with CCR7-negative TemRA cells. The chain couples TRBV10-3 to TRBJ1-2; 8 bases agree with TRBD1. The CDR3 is CAIMGQDYGYTF. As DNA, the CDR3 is TGTGCCATCATGGGACAGGATTATGGCTACACCTTC.